This TCR beta chain was recovered during a study of CD8 T cells in ankylosing spondylitis. The table lists this clonotype with a few counts. Its antigen is not known. Trimming cost V 3 bases and J 4 bases, with 12 bases left between them. CDR3 size: 14 residues. Broader study findings: Existing reports had already noted some motif variants in reactive arthritis synovial fluid and blood. Disease-linked clones had a CD8+ phenotype and relatively low frequency in peripheral blood. A motif in TCR beta, a set of seven to nine highly homologous variants, appeared characteristic of ankylosing spondylitis blood.

TCRdb passed the 5' RACE reads through MiXCR, listing each CDR3 protein once. The sample lists some 350,000 distinct CDR3 sequences, about 14% occurring once. V gene TRBV12-3 or TRBV12-4 combines with J gene TRBJ1-2; tentatively, D is TRBD1 (5 bases). The TCR was taken from a male donor with ankylosing spondylitis or in good health (not recorded which). The sample comprised blood, either unsorted or a sorted T cell fraction (not recorded which). The CDR3 reads CASSLGRQTYGYTF. For the CDR3, the DNA is TGTGCCAGCAGTTTGGGCAGACAGACCTATGGCTACACCTTC.